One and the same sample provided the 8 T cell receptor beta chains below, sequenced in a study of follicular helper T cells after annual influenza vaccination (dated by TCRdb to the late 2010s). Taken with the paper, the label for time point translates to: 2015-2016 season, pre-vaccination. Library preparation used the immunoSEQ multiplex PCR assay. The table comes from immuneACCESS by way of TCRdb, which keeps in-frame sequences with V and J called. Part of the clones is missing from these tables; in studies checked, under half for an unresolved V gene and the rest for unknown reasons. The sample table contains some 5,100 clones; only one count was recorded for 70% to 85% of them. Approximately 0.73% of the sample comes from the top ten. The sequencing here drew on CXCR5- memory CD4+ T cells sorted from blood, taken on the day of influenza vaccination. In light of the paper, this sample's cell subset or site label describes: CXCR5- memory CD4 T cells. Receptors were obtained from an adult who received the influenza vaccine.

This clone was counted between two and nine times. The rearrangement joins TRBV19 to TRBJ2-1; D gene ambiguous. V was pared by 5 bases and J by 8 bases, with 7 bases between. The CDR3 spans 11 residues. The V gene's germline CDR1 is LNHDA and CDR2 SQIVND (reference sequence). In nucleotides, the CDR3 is TGTGCCAGTAGTCATGCGGATGAGCAGTTCTTC. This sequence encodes CASSHADEQFF.

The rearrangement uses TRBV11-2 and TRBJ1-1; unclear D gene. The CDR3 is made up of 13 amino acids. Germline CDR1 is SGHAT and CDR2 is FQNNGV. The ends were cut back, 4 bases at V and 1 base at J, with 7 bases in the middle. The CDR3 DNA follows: TGTGCCAGCAGCTATCAAACGAACACTGAAGCTTTCTTT. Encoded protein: CASSYQTNTEAFF.

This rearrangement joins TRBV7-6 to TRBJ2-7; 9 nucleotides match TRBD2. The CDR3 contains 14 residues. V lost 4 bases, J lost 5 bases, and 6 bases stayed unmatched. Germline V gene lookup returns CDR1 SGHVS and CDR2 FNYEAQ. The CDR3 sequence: CASSSSAGGNEQYF. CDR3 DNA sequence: TGTGCCAGCAGCTCGTCGGCGGGAGGGAACGAGCAGTACTTC.

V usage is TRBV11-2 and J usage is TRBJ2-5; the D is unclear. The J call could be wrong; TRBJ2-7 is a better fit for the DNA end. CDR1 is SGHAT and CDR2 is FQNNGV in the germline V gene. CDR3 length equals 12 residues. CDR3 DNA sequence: TGTGCCAGCAGCCCAGCAGGTTACGAGCAGTACTTC. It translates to CASSPAGYEQYF.

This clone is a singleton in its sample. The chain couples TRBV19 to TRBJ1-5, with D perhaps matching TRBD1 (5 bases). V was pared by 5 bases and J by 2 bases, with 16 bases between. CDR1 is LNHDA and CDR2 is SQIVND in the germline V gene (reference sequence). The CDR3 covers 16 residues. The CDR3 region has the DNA TGTGCCAGTAGTGCCAAGGGACCAGCTGGCAATCAGCCCCAGCATTTT. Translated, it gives CASSAKGPAGNQPQHF.

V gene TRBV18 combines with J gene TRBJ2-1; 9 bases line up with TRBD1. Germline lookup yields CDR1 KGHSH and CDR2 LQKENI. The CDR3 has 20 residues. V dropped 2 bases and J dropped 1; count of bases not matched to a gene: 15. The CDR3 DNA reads TGTGCCAGCTCACCAAAAGGAACAGGGGGCATTTGGGGGTCCTACAATGAGCAGTTCTTC. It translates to CASSPKGTGGIWGSYNEQFF.

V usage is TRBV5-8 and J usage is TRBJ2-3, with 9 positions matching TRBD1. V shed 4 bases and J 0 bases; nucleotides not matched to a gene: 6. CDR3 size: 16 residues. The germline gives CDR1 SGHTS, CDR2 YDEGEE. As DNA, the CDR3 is TGTGCCAGCAGCCTGTACAGGGGGCTTAGCACAGATACGCAGTATTTT. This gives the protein CASSLYRGLSTDTQYF.

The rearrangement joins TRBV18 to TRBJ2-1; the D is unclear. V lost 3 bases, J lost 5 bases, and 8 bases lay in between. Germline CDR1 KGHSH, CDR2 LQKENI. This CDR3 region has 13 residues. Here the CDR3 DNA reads TGTGCCAGCTCACCTCTTAATAACAATGAGCAGTTCTTC. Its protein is CASSPLNNNEQFF.